These 27 T cell receptor beta chains share one sample of origin, sequenced in a study of blood T cell repertoires in COVID-19. Data came from immunoSEQ multiplex PCR; TCRdb stores just in-frame clones and leaves some out. The sample shows hundreds of thousands of clones, roughly 90% of them seen only once. Sequencing was carried out using peripheral blood. These receptors were taken from a man aged 55 to 70 who had recovered from COVID-19.

The rearrangement links TRBV30 to TRBJ2-3; possible D gene TRBD2, 6 bases. This CDR3 contains 13 residues. Germline assignment: CDR1 GTSNPN and CDR2 SVGIG (reference sequence). Trimming stripped 3 bases from V and 0 bases from J, with 7 bases between. The CDR3 DNA reads as TGTGCCTGGAGACTAGCCAGCACAGATACGCAGTATTTT. Translating it yields CAWRLASTDTQYF.

The rearrangement uses TRBV5-6 and TRBJ1-5; D may be TRBD1 (6 bases). The CDR3 sequence is 16 residues long. Germline assignment: CDR1 SGHDT and CDR2 YYEEEE. The V end was cut by 0 bases, the J end by 2 bases, with 12 bases between. CDR3 sequence: CASSLEGGYGNQPQHF. The CDR3 DNA sequence: TGTGCCAGCAGCTTGGAAGGGGGATATGGCAATCAGCCCCAGCATTTT. Combining the CDR3 with reference TRBV5-6 and TRBJ1-5 gives the whole variable domain DAGVTQSPTHLIKTRGQQVTLRCSPKSGHDTVSWYQQALGQGPQFIFQYYEEEERQRGNFPDRFSGHQFPNYSSELNVNALLLGDSALYLCASSLEGGYGNQPQHFGDGTRLSIL.

The V and J genes are TRBV7-2 and TRBJ2-1; D is unclear. Per the germline V gene, CDR1 is SGHTA and CDR2 is FQGNSA. The CDR3 length is 12 residues. Deletions cut 4 bases from V and 10 bases from J, with 11 bases between. The CDR3 protein is CASSSPRREQFF. CDR3 coding DNA: TGTGCCAGCAGCTCCCCCCGGCGGGAGCAGTTCTTC.

The rearrangement links TRBV28 to TRBJ2-7, with TRBD1 matching over 12 bases. V shed 5 bases and J 6 bases; nucleotides not matched to a gene: 8. CDR1 and CDR2 (germline): MDHEN, SYDVKM. This CDR3 has 15 residues. The CDR3 is CASSRDRGRFGEQYV. For the CDR3, the DNA is TGTGCCAGCAGTCGGGACAGGGGGCGTTTCGGCGAGCAGTACGTC.

The chain links TRBV20-1 to TRBJ2-5, with D maybe TRBD2 (6 bases). Trimming removed 4 bases at V and 7 bases at J, with 10 bases between. The CDR3 sequence is 11 residues long. CDR1 is DFQATT, CDR2 SNEGSKA, per germline (reference sequence). This CDR3 is CSATEGRTQYF. The CDR3 DNA reads TGCAGTGCTACGGAGGGGAGGACCCAGTACTTC.

The chain links TRBV6-1 to TRBJ1-5; possible D gene TRBD1, 5 bases. The V gene lost 2 bases and the J gene lost 6 bases, with 17 bases spanning the gap. Germline V gene lookup returns CDR1 MNHNS and CDR2 SASEGT. The CDR3 loop spans 16 amino acids. The CDR3: CASSEFSTGERQPQHF. Here the CDR3 DNA reads TGTGCCAGCAGTGAATTCAGTACAGGAGAGCGTCAGCCCCAGCATTTT.

This chain joins TRBV7-2 and TRBJ1-1, with a tentative D call TRBD1 (5 bases). CDR3 length: 13 amino acids. CDR1 and CDR2 (germline): SGHTA, FQGNSA. Between the trimmed V and J ends, which lost 5 bases and 4 bases, there was a span of 11 bases. CDR3 sequence: CASSRSRGTEAFF. The CDR3 region has the DNA TGTGCCAGCAGCCGGTCTAGGGGCACTGAAGCTTTCTTT.

The J gene is TRBJ2-1, the V gene TRBV7-2, with 16 bases that match TRBD2. The CDR3 totals 17 residues. V trimming: 5 bases; J trimming: 7 bases; junction bases outside the gene matches: 8. The germline gives CDR1 SGHTA, CDR2 FQGNSA. Here the CDR3 DNA reads TGTGCCAGCAGCGCTACCGGGACTAGCGGGGGGGCGAATGAGCAGTTCTTC. Its translation is CASSATGTSGGANEQFF.

This clone was observed a single time. The chain uses TRBV5-1 and TRBJ2-1; TRBD1 might be the D (5 bases). The germline V gene encodes CDR1 SGHRS and CDR2 YFSETQ. This CDR3 comprises 16 residues. The V end was cut by 0 bases, the J end by 3 bases, with 13 bases between. For the CDR3, the DNA is TGCGCCAGCAGCTTGGAGGTAGGGGTGGGCTACAATGAGCAGTTCTTC. This translates into CASSLEVGVGYNEQFF.

This chain connects TRBV5-1 to TRBJ1-2; D may be TRBD1 (5 bases). Looked up from germline, CDR1 is SGHRS and CDR2 is YFSETQ. V was pared by 0 bases and J by 4 bases, with 13 bases between. This CDR3 is built from 15 residues. The CDR3 region has the DNA TGCGCCAGCAGCTTGGAGGGGATCACCCGCTATGGCTACACCTTC. This encodes CASSLEGITRYGYTF.

The chain is built from TRBV27 and TRBJ2-3; a weak D match, TRBD2 (5 bases). Trimming took off 7 bases at V and 2 bases at J, with 16 bases between the two ends. Germline-derived CDR1 and CDR2 are MNHEY and SMNVEV (reference sequence). The CDR3 runs 15 residues. The CDR3 loop is CASKGIALATDTQYF. The CDR3 bases are TGTGCCAGCAAAGGGATAGCGTTAGCCACAGATACGCAGTATTTT.

The rearrangement uses TRBV29-1 and TRBJ1-4, with D unclear. CDR1 and CDR2 from the germline V gene are SQVTM and ANQGSEA. CDR3 size: 11 residues. The V and J ends lost 7 bases and 7 bases respectively, with 10 bases between them. The CDR3 nucleotides are TGCAGCGCTGGCGGGAGTGAAAAACTGTTTTTT. Amino acid sequence: CSAGGSEKLFF.

In nucleotides, the CDR3 is TGTGCCAGCAGCCCCGGAGTCGGTTACAATGAGCAGTTCTTC. Translated: CASSPGVGYNEQFF. The rearrangement joins TRBV5-4 to TRBJ2-1; D ambiguous. The CDR3 is 14 residues long. Germline V gene data show CDR1 as SGHNT and CDR2 as YYREEE (reference sequence). V was cut by 4 bases and J by 4 bases, with 12 bases left in between. The full variable domain, rest sourced from reference TRBV5-4 and TRBJ2-1, is ETGVTQSPTHLIKTRGQQVTLRCSSQSGHNTVSWYQQALGQGPQFIFQYYREEENGRGNFPPRFSGLQFPNYSSELNVNALELDDSALYLCASSPGVGYNEQFFGPGTRLTVL.

Written as DNA, the CDR3 is TGTGCCAGCAGTGATTACAGGTGCTACGAGCAGTACGTC. This encodes CASSDYRCYEQYV. This chain uses TRBV6-4 with TRBJ2-7; tentatively, D is TRBD1 (5 bases). V was trimmed by 3 bases and J by 3 bases, leaving 9 bases between them. Germline V gives CDR1 MRHNA, CDR2 SNTAGT. The CDR3 spans 13 residues.

Here the CDR3 DNA reads TGCAGTGCTAGTCGGGCAGGGGGAAAAAAACTGTTTTTT. It specifies CSASRAGGKKLFF. The chain is built from TRBV20-1 and TRBJ1-4, with 7 nucleotides matching TRBD1. The CDR3 spans 13 residues. J gave up 9 bases and V 3 bases, and 7 bases lay outside the gene matches. Germline assignment: CDR1 DFQATT and CDR2 SNEGSKA (reference sequence).

The table lists this clone with a few counts. The chain has TRBV20-1 and TRBJ1-1; a weak D match, TRBD1 (6 bases). V shed 3 bases and J shed 3 bases, with 11 bases lying between them. The CDR3 extends over 13 amino acids. Germline V lookup: CDR1 DFQATT, CDR2 SNEGSKA (reference sequence). CDR3 amino acids: CSASTGQYTEAFF. The CDR3 DNA sequence: TGCAGTGCTAGTACCGGACAGTACACTGAAGCTTTCTTT.

V gene TRBV11-2 combines with J gene TRBJ2-7; D is perhaps TRBD1 (6 bases). Trimming took 4 bases from V and 7 from J, leaving 17 bases between them. The CDR3 spans 14 residues. The germline gives CDR1 SGHAT, CDR2 FQNNGV. The CDR3 loop reads CASSSIRWGLEQYF. For the CDR3, the DNA is TGTGCCAGCAGCTCGATCCGTTGGGGGCTAGAGCAGTACTTC.

The chain recombines TRBV5-6 with TRBJ2-6; no reliable D call. The CDR3 is 16 amino acids. Germline assignment: CDR1 SGHDT and CDR2 YYEEEE. V was cut by 4 bases and J by 0 bases, with 11 bases left in between. CDR3 in DNA: TGTGCCAGCAGCCTTGACACCTACTCTGGGGCCAACGTCCTGACTTTC. Protein sequence: CASSLDTYSGANVLTF.

The CDR3 sequence is CASSLRDYVPSTDTQYF. Written as DNA, the CDR3 is TGTGCCAGCAGCTTGCGGGACTACGTCCCGTCCACAGATACGCAGTATTTT. The genes are TRBV12-1 and TRBJ2-3; no check of the table's D call, TRBD2, against the DNA was made. TRBV12-1 is a recognized pseudogene. The CDR3 totals 17 residues.

The chain couples TRBV3-1 (or the pseudogene TRBV3-2) to TRBJ1-2; 8 bases are shared with TRBD1. Germline-derived CDR1 and CDR2 are LGHDT and YNNKEL (reference sequence). After removal of 4 bases from V and 3 bases from J, the junction contained 4 bases not matched to a gene. This CDR3 region has 14 residues. CDR3 coding DNA: TGTGCCAGCAGCCTCGGGACAGGAGACTATGGCTACACCTTC. It codes for CASSLGTGDYGYTF.

The rearrangement joins TRBV19 to TRBJ2-4; tentative D call: TRBD2 (6 bases). Trimming took 5 bases from V and 0 from J, leaving 14 bases between them. Germline V CDR1 and CDR2: LNHDA, SQIVND (reference sequence). This CDR3 spans 16 amino acids. The CDR3 loop is CASSGIGGLAKNIQYF. CDR3 DNA sequence: TGTGCCAGTAGTGGTATTGGGGGACTAGCCAAAAACATTCAGTACTTC.

The chain combines TRBV28 with TRBJ1-6; 9 bases line up with TRBD1. CDR1 is MDHEN, CDR2 SYDVKM, per germline. The V gene end was trimmed by 6 bases and the J gene end by 6 bases; junction bases not matched to a gene: 6. The CDR3 spans 15 residues. In DNA, the CDR3 is TGTGCCAGCAGCTACCCGGGACAGGGTAATTCACCCCTCCACTTT. Protein product: CASSYPGQGNSPLHF.

This clone occurred once. The chain combines TRBV7-8 with TRBJ1-1; the D gene is possibly TRBD1 (5 bases). Germline values: CDR1 SGHVS, CDR2 FQNEAQ. V was pared by 6 bases and J by 2 bases, with 10 bases between. The CDR3 runs to 13 residues. CDR3 amino acids: CASSRQSNTEAFF. CDR3 coding DNA: TGTGCCAGCAGTAGACAGAGTAACACTGAAGCTTTCTTT.

This sequence joins TRBV27 and TRBJ1-2; perhaps TRBD1 as D (6 bases). CDR1 MNHEY and CDR2 SMNVEV come from the germline V gene (reference sequence). CDR3 length: 15 residues. V dropped 4 bases and J dropped 4 bases, with 16 bases sitting between them. This chain's CDR3 is CASSYTGTLGYGYTF. CDR3 nucleotide sequence: TGTGCCAGCAGTTATACAGGGACCCTGGGCTATGGCTACACCTTC.

The rearrangement joins TRBV2 to TRBJ2-2; a weak D match, TRBD2 (6 bases). This CDR3 has 14 residues. Germline V gives CDR1 SNHLY, CDR2 FYNNEI. V was shortened by 8 bases and J by 4 bases, with 14 bases between the two germline ends. The CDR3 bases are TGTGCCAGCGGAGGGGCTCTCGCCACCGGGGAGCTGTTTTTT. Amino acids: CASGGALATGELFF.

The gene calls are TRBV19 and TRBJ1-3; a possible D gene is TRBD1 (6 bases). The CDR3 length is 13 residues. V lost 3 bases, J lost 6 bases, and 9 bases lay in between. Germline V gives CDR1 LNHDA, CDR2 SQIVND (reference sequence). This chain's CDR3 is CASSIGQPNTIYF. CDR3 nucleotides: TGTGCCAGTAGTATTGGACAGCCAAACACCATATATTTT.

The CDR3 bases are TGTGCCAGCAGTGAATCTTGGGCTGGTTATGGCTACACCTTC. Protein: CASSESWAGYGYTF. The V and J genes are TRBV25-1 and TRBJ1-2, with no clear D. Trimming removed 1 base at V and 5 bases at J, with 11 bases between. The CDR3 is 14 residues long. The germline CDR1 and CDR2 sequences are MGHDK and SYGVNS.